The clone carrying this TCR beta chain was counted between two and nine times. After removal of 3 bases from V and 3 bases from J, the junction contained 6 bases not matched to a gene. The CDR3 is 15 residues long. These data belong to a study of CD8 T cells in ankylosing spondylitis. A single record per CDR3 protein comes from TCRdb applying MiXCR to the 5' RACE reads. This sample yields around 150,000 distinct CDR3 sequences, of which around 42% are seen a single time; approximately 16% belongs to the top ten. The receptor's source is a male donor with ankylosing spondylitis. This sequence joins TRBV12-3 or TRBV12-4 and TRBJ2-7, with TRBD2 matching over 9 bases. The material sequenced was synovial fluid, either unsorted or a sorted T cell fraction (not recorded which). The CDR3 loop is CASSFDLAGIYEQYF. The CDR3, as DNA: TGTGCCAGCAGTTTTGATCTAGCGGGAATCTACGAGCAGTACTTC.